Listed here are 19 T cell receptor beta chains from one sample, sequenced in a study of blood T cells in healthy people across ages. For the second PCR, which ran for about 6 to 12 cycles, a sample-barcoded 5' primer and a J-beta primer mix were used. TCRdb processed the 5' RACE reads anew with MiXCR; each CDR3 protein has one entry. The profile shows approximately 1,100,000 distinct CDR3 sequences, 40% to 45% of them singletons. Sequencing was done on a sample of blood. These receptors originate from a woman aged 55-70 years in good health.

This chain links TRBV7-9 with TRBJ2-1, with unresolved D. Germline CDR1 reads SEHNR; CDR2 reads FQNEAQ (reference sequence). The CDR3 spans 12 residues. Trimming took off 2 bases at V and 15 bases at J, with 14 bases between the two ends. The CDR3 here is CASSLNRMSLFF. The CDR3 DNA reads TGTGCCAGCAGCTTAAACCGAATGAGCCTGTTCTTC.

This chain joins TRBV27 and TRBJ2-4; D assignment may be TRBD1 or TRBD2 (5 bases each). The CDR3 totals 12 residues. Germline loops: CDR1 MNHEY, CDR2 SMNVEV (reference sequence). V was trimmed by 8 bases and J by 8 bases, leaving 13 bases between them. CDR3 sequence: CASGTSLDIQYF. CDR3 bases: TGTGCCAGCGGGACGAGCTTGGACATTCAGTACTTC.

This sequence joins TRBV2 and TRBJ2-7; TRBD2 agrees at 12 bases. TRBJ2-5 matches the DNA end more closely, so the J call is doubtful. Germline lookup yields CDR1 SNHLY and CDR2 FYNNEI. The CDR3 length is 17 residues. The CDR3 reads CASSEGGSGLAGETQYF. The CDR3 DNA follows: TGTGCCAGCAGTGAAGGGGGGTCGGGACTAGCGGGAGAGACCCAGTACTTC.

The V call is TRBV7-9, the J call TRBJ1-2; the D is unclear. Germline lookup yields CDR1 SEHNR and CDR2 FQNEAQ (reference sequence). Deletions cut 4 bases from V and 0 bases from J, with 15 bases between. CDR3 length: 16 amino acids. In nucleotides, the CDR3 is TGTGCCAGCAGCTCTGCGGGTCTATCAGCTAACTATGGCTACACCTTC. This encodes CASSSAGLSANYGYTF.

Concerning this clonotype itself: At one end the junction does not follow the germline gene, possibly because of a read error. The chain uses TRBV7-9 and TRBJ2-5; possible D gene TRBD2, 5 bases. The CDR3 runs 14 residues. Per the germline V gene, CDR1 is SEHNR and CDR2 is FQNEAQ (reference sequence). DNA of the CDR3: TGTGCCGGCAGCCCGGGAACCCTCGGTGAGACCCAGTACTTC. Protein sequence: CAGSPGTLGETQYF.

This rearrangement joins TRBV9 to TRBJ2-1; 13 positions agree with TRBD2. In germline, CDR1 is SGDLS, CDR2 YYNGEE. The CDR3 runs to 17 residues. After removal of 7 bases from V and 6 bases from J, the junction contained 13 bases not matched to a gene. In DNA, the CDR3 is TGTGCCAGCGGCCCCGACTTTAGGACTAGCGGGAGCAATGAGCAGTTCTTC. This encodes CASGPDFRTSGSNEQFF.

This clonotype was found a few times. It may be a read error: a sequence one base away is much more abundant. The chain links TRBV12-3 or TRBV12-4 to TRBJ2-3; no firm D call. The CDR3 sequence is 16 residues long. Trimming took 1 base from V and 4 from J, leaving 15 bases between them. The chain's CDR3 is CASSLVGRSGADTQYF. CDR3 coding DNA: TGTGCCAGCAGTTTAGTAGGCAGGAGTGGCGCAGATACGCAGTATTTT.

This clonotype came up a few times. The V gene is TRBV4-1, the J gene TRBJ2-3; 8 nucleotides line up with TRBD1. J gave up 6 bases and V 2 bases, and 13 bases lay outside the gene matches. Per germline, CDR1 MGHRA and CDR2 YSYEKL. This CDR3 contains 17 residues. The CDR3 region is CASSQQTGTGLQDTQYF. CDR3 bases: TGCGCCAGCAGCCAACAAACCGGGACAGGCCTACAGGATACGCAGTATTTT.

There are a few counts of this clonotype. This sequence joins TRBV6-1 and TRBJ2-4; 7 bases align to TRBD1. After removal of 7 bases from V and 5 bases from J, the junction contained 5 bases not matched to a gene. Germline CDR1 is MNHNS and CDR2 is SASEGT. The CDR3 runs to 13 residues. CDR3 nucleotides: TGTGCCAGCAACGATGGGACAGAAAACATTCAGTACTTC. It codes for CASNDGTENIQYF.

V gene TRBV9 combines with J gene TRBJ2-1, with 11 positions matching TRBD2. This CDR3 has 14 residues. J gave up 7 bases and V 3 bases, and 3 bases lay outside the gene matches. Germline CDR1 reads SGDLS; CDR2 reads YYNGEE. The CDR3 spells CASSALAGANEQFF. The CDR3 DNA follows: TGTGCCAGCAGCGCACTAGCGGGAGCAAATGAGCAGTTCTTC.

This clonotype was seen a few times. The genes are TRBV5-1 and TRBJ2-4; D is unclear. Germline-derived CDR1 and CDR2 are SGHRS and YFSETQ. V dropped 6 bases and J dropped 0 bases, with 13 bases sitting between them. There are 15 residues in the CDR3. CDR3 in amino acids: CASTPGGVAKNIQYF. In DNA, the CDR3 is TGCGCCAGCACCCCGGGTGGGGTAGCCAAAAACATTCAGTACTTC.

This chain links TRBV11-2 with TRBJ2-1; TRBD1 matches 7 bases. The ends lost 7 bases at V and 5 bases at J; junction bases unmatched: 5. The CDR3 is 13 residues long. Germline V gene sequence: CDR1 SGHAT, CDR2 FQNNGV. The CDR3 DNA reads TGTGCCAGCAACCATGACAGGGACAATGAGCAGTTCTTC. This encodes CASNHDRDNEQFF.

This chain links TRBV27 with TRBJ2-1; D gene unclear. V lost 4 bases and J 0 bases, leaving 19 bases between the germline ends. This CDR3 region has 18 residues. Looked up from germline, CDR1 is MNHEY and CDR2 is SMNVEV (reference sequence). The CDR3 sequence is CASSYNRIRASSYNEQFF. Written as DNA, the CDR3 is TGTGCCAGCAGTTACAATAGAATAAGGGCGAGCTCCTACAATGAGCAGTTCTTC.

V usage is TRBV29-1 and J usage is TRBJ2-3; 9 nucleotides align to TRBD2. The germline V gene encodes CDR1 SQVTM and CDR2 ANQGSEA. With 4 bases clipped from V and 1 base from J, the junction kept 6 bases outside the gene matches. The CDR3 is made up of 15 amino acids. CDR3 nucleotides: TGCAGCGTTGTAATGGCGGGAGGGCGCACAGATACGCAGTATTTT. It specifies CSVVMAGGRTDTQYF.

This sequence joins TRBV20-1 and TRBJ2-4; D not certain. The CDR3 is 14 amino acids. Trimming pared 1 base from V and 8 bases from J, leaving 15 bases between. Germline loops: CDR1 DFQATT, CDR2 SNEGSKA (reference sequence). CDR3 sequence (DNA): TGCAGTGCTAGAGGTCACCGCTACCCCGACATTCAGTACTTC. Translated: CSARGHRYPDIQYF.

In this sample, this clonotype turned up a few times. In DNA form, the CDR3 reads TGTGCCAGCAGCTTAATCCAAACAGGGATGGAGCAGTACTTC. It codes for CASSLIQTGMEQYF. V is TRBV7-9 and J is TRBJ2-5, with a tentative D call TRBD1 (6 bases). Germline CDR1 SEHNR, CDR2 FQNEAQ (reference sequence). V was shortened by 2 bases and J by 11 bases, with 18 bases between the two germline ends. This CDR3 is built from 14 residues.

This clonotype was observed a handful of times. The chain is built from TRBV7-8 and TRBJ2-5; maybe TRBD1 (5 bases). The V end lost 5 bases, the J end lost 1 base, and 11 bases lay between the germline ends. CDR3 size: 14 residues. Germline loops: CDR1 SGHVS, CDR2 FQNEAQ. Written as DNA, the CDR3 is TGTGCCAGCAGCGTATACAGGTTCCAAGAGACCCAGTACTTC. This codes for CASSVYRFQETQYF.

Only a few counts were recorded for this clonotype. The CDR3 here is CASSWDTRNIQYF. CDR3 bases: TGTGCCAGCAGCTGGGACACCAGAAACATTCAGTACTTC. The chain employs TRBV2 and TRBJ2-4; maybe TRBD1 (6 bases). This CDR3 spans 13 amino acids. Per the germline V gene, CDR1 is SNHLY and CDR2 is FYNNEI. The V gene lost 6 bases and the J gene lost 6 bases, with 12 bases spanning the gap.

This clonotype was observed a handful of times. This chain links TRBV10-3 with TRBJ2-1; 13 bases agree with TRBD2. The trim removed 7 bases at V and 7 bases at J, leaving 7 bases unmatched. Per the germline V gene, CDR1 is ENHRY and CDR2 is SYGVKD. The CDR3 has 15 amino acids. CDR3: CAITGGLAGLNEQFF. CDR3 sequence (DNA): TGTGCCATCACCGGGGGACTAGCGGGACTAAATGAGCAGTTCTTC.